Reported below is one TCR beta chain. V was shortened by 3 bases and J by 2 bases, with 7 bases between the two germline ends. CDR3 size: 13 residues. CDR1 is SGHVS, CDR2 FQNEAQ, per germline. This entry is derived from a study of shared clonotypes between healthy human individuals. Profiling relied on immunoSEQ multiplex PCR, and the TCRdb table lists in-frame clones only, not all of them. The data show under 600,000 clones, more than 95% seen once. This clonotype originated in a woman aged 25 to 39 in good health. The source material was naive CD4+ T cells sorted from blood. As for subset: CD45RA+ positively selected. The chain links TRBV7-8 to TRBJ1-2, with D possibly being TRBD1 (6 bases). CDR3 DNA: TGTGCCAGCAGCTTGGACAGCAACTATGGCTACACCTTC. This encodes CASSLDSNYGYTF.